This T cell receptor beta chain came from a study of beta chain features in type 1 diabetes. CD4+ naive, central memory, regulatory and stem cell-like memory subsets were isolated by sorting on CD45RO/CCR7/CD25/CD127/CD95/CD27. This clone has more than one count but fewer than ten. Its antigen is unknown. Whole-study results and caveats: Significant though moderate, a shortening of TCRB CDR3s appeared in all four CD4+ subsets of Type 1 diabetes patients. Patients' naive, central memory and Treg TCRB repertoires seemed closer to one another than those of healthy donors.

This CDR3 is built from 16 residues. Germline CDR1 KGHSH, CDR2 LQKENI. The ends lost 6 bases at V and 3 bases at J; junction bases unmatched: 13. What was sequenced were expressed TCRB transcripts, since all of the isolated RNA had been reverse transcribed. Some clones are missing from TCRdb's copy, which holds only in-frame ones; the method was immunoSEQ multiplex PCR. The sample has more than 20,000 clones; 40% to 60% are singletons. The sample comprised stem cell memory CD4+ T cells from blood. This chain joins TRBV18 and TRBJ2-7; TRBD2 matches 8 bases. The clonotype originates from a man in his thirties or forties with type 1 diabetes. The chain's CDR3 is CASSPTTAGDRYEQYF. The CDR3 DNA is TGTGCCAGCTCCCCGACCACAGCGGGAGACCGCTACGAGCAGTACTTC.